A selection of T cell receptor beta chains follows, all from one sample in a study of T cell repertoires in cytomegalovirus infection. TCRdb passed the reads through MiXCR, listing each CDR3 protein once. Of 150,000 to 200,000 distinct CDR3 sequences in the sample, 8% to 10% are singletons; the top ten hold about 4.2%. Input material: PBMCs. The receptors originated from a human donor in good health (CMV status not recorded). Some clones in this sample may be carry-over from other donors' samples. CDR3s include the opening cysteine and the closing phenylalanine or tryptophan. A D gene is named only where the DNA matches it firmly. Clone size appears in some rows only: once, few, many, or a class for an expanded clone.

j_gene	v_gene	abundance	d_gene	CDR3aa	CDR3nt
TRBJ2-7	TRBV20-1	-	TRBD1	CSATRGGDRGYEQYF	TGCAGTGCTACCAGGGGAGGGGACAGGGGCTACGAGCAGTACTTC
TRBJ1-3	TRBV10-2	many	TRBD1	CASISTGTASGNTIYF	TGCGCCAGCATTTCGACCGGGACAGCCTCTGGAAACACCATATATTTT
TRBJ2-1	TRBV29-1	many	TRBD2	CSVRLAGGYNEQFF	TGCAGCGTCAGACTAGCGGGGGGATACAATGAGCAGTTCTTC
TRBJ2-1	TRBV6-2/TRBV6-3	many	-	CASSYDRGEQFF	TGTGCCAGCAGTTACGATCGTGGTGAGCAGTTCTTC
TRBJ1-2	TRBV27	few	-	CASSLSVVSGSGYTF	TGTGCCAGCAGTTTATCGGTCGTTTCGGGCTCTGGCTACACCTTC
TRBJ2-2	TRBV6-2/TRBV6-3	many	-	CASRGQSGELFF	TGTGCCAGCAGAGGCCAATCCGGGGAGCTGTTTTTT
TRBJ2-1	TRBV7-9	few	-	CASSHNEANEQFF	TGTGCCAGCAGCCACAATGAGGCAAATGAGCAGTTCTTC
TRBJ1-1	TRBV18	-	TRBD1	CASSPQPAQGGTEAFF	TGTGCCAGCTCACCCCAGCCCGCCCAGGGGGGCACTGAAGCTTTCTTT
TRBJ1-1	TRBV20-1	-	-	CSAKSDLKGGPNTEAFF	TGCAGTGCCAAGTCGGACCTTAAAGGGGGTCCGAACACTGAAGCTTTCTTT
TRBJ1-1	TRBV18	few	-	CASSPKPGDTEAFF	TGTGCCAGCTCACCAAAACCGGGTGACACTGAAGCTTTCTTT
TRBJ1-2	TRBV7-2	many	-	CASSLTGGSNYGYTF	TGTGCCAGCAGCTTAACGGGGGGGTCCAACTATGGCTACACCTTC
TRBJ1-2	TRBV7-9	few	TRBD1	CASSLLEGADGYTF	TGTGCCAGCAGCTTATTGGAGGGGGCCGATGGCTACACCTTC
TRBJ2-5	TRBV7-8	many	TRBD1	CASSLVRTGVRETQYF	TGTGCCAGCAGCTTAGTTAGGACAGGGGTTCGGGAGACCCAGTACTTC
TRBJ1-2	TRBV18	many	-	CASSPRGAYGYTF	TGTGCCAGCTCACCCCGGGGAGCCTATGGCTACACCTTC
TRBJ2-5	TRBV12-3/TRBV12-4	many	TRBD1	CASSRTGGGETQYF	TGTGCCAGCAGTAGGACAGGGGGCGGAGAGACCCAGTACTTC
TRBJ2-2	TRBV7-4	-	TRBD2	CASRLATNTGELVF	TGTGCCAGCAGACTAGCGACGAACACCGGGGAGCTGGTTTTT
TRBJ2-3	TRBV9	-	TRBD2	CASSVEVAGGPERNTQYF	TGTGCCAGCAGCGTAGAAGTAGCGGGAGGGCCGGAAAGGAATACGCAGTATTTT
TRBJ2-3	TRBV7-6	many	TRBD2	CASSLFQSGGATDTQYF	TGTGCCAGCAGCTTATTCCAAAGCGGGGGGGCCACAGATACGCAGTATTTT